Here is one TCR beta chain with its context. Its antigen is not identified. The record originates from a study of shared clonotypes between healthy human individuals. General observations from the study: Blood was the only sampled material, and tissue repertoires likely differ.

The protocol was immunoSEQ multiplex PCR, while the TCRdb copy is restricted to in-frame clones and leaves out a portion. This table holds about 2.4 million clones, 85% to 95% found once. This CDR3 region has 15 residues. Germline trimming cut 3 bases from V and 2 bases from J; bases unmatched to any gene: 7. Germline lookup yields CDR1 LNHDA and CDR2 SQIVND (reference sequence). Researchers partitioned CD4+ cells into CD45RA+ naive and CD45RA-negative memory subsets. The V and J genes are TRBV19 and TRBJ2-7; TRBD1 matches 7 bases. The sequencing input was naive CD4+ T cells sorted from blood. Subset here: CD45RA+ positively selected. The receptor comes from a young man in good health. In DNA form, the CDR3 reads TGTGCCAGTAGTATCGGTTCGACAGGGACCTACGAGCAGTACTTC. Its translation is CASSIGSTGTYEQYF.